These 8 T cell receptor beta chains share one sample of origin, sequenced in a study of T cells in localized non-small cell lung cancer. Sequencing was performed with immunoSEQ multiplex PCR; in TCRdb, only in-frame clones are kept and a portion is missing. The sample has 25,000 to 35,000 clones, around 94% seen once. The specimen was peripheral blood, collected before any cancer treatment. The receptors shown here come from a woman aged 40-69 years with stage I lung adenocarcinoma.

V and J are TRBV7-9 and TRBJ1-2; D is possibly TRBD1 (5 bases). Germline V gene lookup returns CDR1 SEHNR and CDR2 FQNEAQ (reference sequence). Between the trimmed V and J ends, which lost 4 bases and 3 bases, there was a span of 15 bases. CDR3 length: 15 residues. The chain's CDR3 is CASSWVGQPDYGYTF. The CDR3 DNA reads TGTGCCAGCAGCTGGGTCGGACAACCCGACTATGGCTACACCTTC. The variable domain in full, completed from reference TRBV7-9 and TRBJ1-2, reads DTGVSQNPRHKITKRGQNVTFRCDPISEHNRLYWYRQTLGQGPEFLTYFQNEAQLEKSRLLSDRFSAERPKGSFSTLEIQRTEQGDSAMYLCASSWVGQPDYGYTFGSGTRLTVV.

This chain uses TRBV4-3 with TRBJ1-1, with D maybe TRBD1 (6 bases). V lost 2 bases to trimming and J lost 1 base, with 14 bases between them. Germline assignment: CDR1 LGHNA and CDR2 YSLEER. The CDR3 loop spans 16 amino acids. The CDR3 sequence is CASSQRYYRENTEAFF. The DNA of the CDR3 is TGCGCCAGCAGCCAAAGATATTACAGGGAGAACACTGAAGCTTTCTTT.

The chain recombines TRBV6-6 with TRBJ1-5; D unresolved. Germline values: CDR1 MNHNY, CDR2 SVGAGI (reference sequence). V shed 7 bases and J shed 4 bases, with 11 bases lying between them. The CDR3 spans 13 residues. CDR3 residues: CASTAGGNQPQHF. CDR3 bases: TGTGCCAGCACCGCAGGAGGGAATCAGCCCCAGCATTTT.

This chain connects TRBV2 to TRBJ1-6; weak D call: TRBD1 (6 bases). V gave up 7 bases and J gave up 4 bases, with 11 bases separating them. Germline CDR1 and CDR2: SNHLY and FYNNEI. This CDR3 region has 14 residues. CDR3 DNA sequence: TGTGCCAGCACTAGAGACAGGTATAATTCACCCCTCCACTTT. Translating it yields CASTRDRYNSPLHF.

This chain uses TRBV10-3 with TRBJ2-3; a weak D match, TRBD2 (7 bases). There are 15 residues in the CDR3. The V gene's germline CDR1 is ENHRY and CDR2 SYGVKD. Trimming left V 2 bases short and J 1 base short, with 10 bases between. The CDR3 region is CAISETGGGTDTQYF. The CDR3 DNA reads TGTGCCATCAGTGAGACGGGGGGCGGCACAGATACGCAGTATTTT.

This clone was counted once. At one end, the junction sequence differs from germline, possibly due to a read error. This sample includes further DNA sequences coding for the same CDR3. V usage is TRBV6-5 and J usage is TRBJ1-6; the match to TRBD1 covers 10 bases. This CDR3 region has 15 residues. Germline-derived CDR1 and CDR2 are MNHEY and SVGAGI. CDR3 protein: CASRRQGAYNSPLHF. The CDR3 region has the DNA TGTGCCAGCAGAAGACAGGGGGCCTACAATTCACCCCTCCATTTT.

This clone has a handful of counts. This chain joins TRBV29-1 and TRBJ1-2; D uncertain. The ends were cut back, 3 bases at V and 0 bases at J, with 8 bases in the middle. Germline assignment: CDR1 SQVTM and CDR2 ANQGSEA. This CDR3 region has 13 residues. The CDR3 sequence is CSVDAWPNYGYTF. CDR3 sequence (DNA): TGCAGCGTTGATGCATGGCCTAACTATGGCTACACCTTC.

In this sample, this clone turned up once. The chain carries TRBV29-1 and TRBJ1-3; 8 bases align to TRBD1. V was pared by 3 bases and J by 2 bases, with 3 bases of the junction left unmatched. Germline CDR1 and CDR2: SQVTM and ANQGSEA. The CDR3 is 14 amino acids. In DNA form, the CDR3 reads TGCAGCGTTGATCCAGGGGGCGCTGGAAACACCATATATTTT. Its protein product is CSVDPGGAGNTIYF.